Listed below are T cell receptor beta chains from one sample, sequenced in a study of CD8+CD57+ T cells in acquired aplastic anemia. TCRdb re-called the reads with MiXCR, one entry per CDR3 protein. The sample contains roughly 93,000 distinct CDR3 sequences, around 70% of which appear only once. The source material was sorted CD4+, CD8+, or CD8+CD57+ T cells (not recorded which) from PBMCs. The receptors come from a human donor with aplastic anemia. Both conserved end residues are part of each CDR3. The order of the fields is V gene, clone size, J gene, D gene, CDR3 protein, CDR3 DNA. A D gene is named only where the DNA matches it firmly. Size tells how often a clone was seen (once, few, many) or the class of an expanded clone, and some rows leave it out.

v_gene: TRBV6-1; abundance: NA; j_gene: TRBJ1-2; d_gene: NA; CDR3aa: CASRTPLGYYGYTF; CDR3nt: TGTGCCAGCAGGACACCCTTGGGGTACTATGGCTACACCTTC
v_gene: TRBV4-1; abundance: NA; j_gene: TRBJ1-4; d_gene: NA; CDR3aa: CASSLLRNEKLFF; CDR3nt: TGCGCCAGCAGCCTTTTAAGGAATGAAAAACTGTTTTTT
v_gene: TRBV19; abundance: NA; j_gene: TRBJ1-6; d_gene: NA; CDR3aa: CASSLPQGSPLHF; CDR3nt: TGTGCCAGTAGTCTTCCACAGGGATCACCCCTCCACTTT
v_gene: TRBV12-3/TRBV12-4; abundance: many; j_gene: TRBJ1-1; d_gene: NA; CDR3aa: CASTPRLYGTEAFF; CDR3nt: TGTGCCAGCACCCCCCGGTTGTATGGCACTGAAGCTTTCTTT
v_gene: TRBV14; abundance: NA; j_gene: TRBJ2-7; d_gene: TRBD1; CDR3aa: CASSQDADRAVAASYEQYF; CDR3nt: TGTGCCAGCAGCCAAGATGCGGACAGGGCCGTTGCTGCCTCCTACGAGCAGTACTTC
v_gene: TRBV7-2; abundance: NA; j_gene: TRBJ1-1; d_gene: NA; CDR3aa: CASSFLYGQKTEAFF; CDR3nt: TGTGCCAGCAGCTTTTTGTACGGACAGAAGACTGAAGCTTTCTTT
v_gene: TRBV19; abundance: once; j_gene: TRBJ2-7; d_gene: NA; CDR3aa: CASRQGIAYEQYF; CDR3nt: TGTGCCAGTAGACAGGGAATAGCCTACGAGCAGTACTTC
v_gene: TRBV15; abundance: NA; j_gene: TRBJ2-7; d_gene: NA; CDR3aa: CATSVGNYEQYF; CDR3nt: TGTGCCACCAGCGTCGGGAACTACGAGCAGTACTTC
v_gene: TRBV7-9; abundance: NA; j_gene: TRBJ2-5; d_gene: TRBD2; CDR3aa: CASSQGLAKQETQYF; CDR3nt: TGTGCCAGCAGCCAAGGACTAGCGAAGCAAGAGACCCAGTACTTC
v_gene: TRBV2; abundance: NA; j_gene: TRBJ1-5; d_gene: NA; CDR3aa: CASSEAKVWSEQPQHF; CDR3nt: TGTGCCAGCAGTGAAGCGAAGGTCTGGTCCGAACAGCCCCAGCATTTT
v_gene: TRBV25-1; abundance: NA; j_gene: TRBJ2-1; d_gene: TRBD2; CDR3aa: CASSSPSQRGYNEQFF; CDR3nt: TGTGCCAGCAGTTCTCCGTCCCAGCGGGGATACAATGAGCAGTTCTTC
v_gene: TRBV19; abundance: many; j_gene: TRBJ2-3; d_gene: NA; CDR3aa: CASIKPNTDTQYF; CDR3nt: TGTGCCAGTATAAAACCAAACACAGATACGCAGTATTTT
v_gene: TRBV7-9; abundance: NA; j_gene: TRBJ2-7; d_gene: NA; CDR3aa: CASSLQQYEQYF; CDR3nt: TGTGCCAGCAGCTTACAACAGTACGAGCAGTACTTC
v_gene: TRBV29-1; abundance: NA; j_gene: TRBJ2-7; d_gene: TRBD2; CDR3aa: CSVDGGGADQEQYF; CDR3nt: TGCAGCGTTGATGGCGGGGGGGCCGATCAAGAGCAGTACTTC
v_gene: TRBV19; abundance: NA; j_gene: TRBJ1-2; d_gene: NA; CDR3aa: CASSIGYGYTF; CDR3nt: TGTGCCAGTAGTATTGGGTATGGCTACACCTTC
v_gene: TRBV19; abundance: NA; j_gene: TRBJ1-5; d_gene: NA; CDR3aa: CASHRGSGVSNQPQHF; CDR3nt: TGTGCCAGCCACCGGGGGTCAGGGGTAAGCAATCAGCCCCAGCATTTT
v_gene: TRBV19; abundance: NA; j_gene: TRBJ2-1; d_gene: TRBD2; CDR3aa: CATSGGGKYNEQFF; CDR3nt: TGTGCCACCTCCGGCGGGGGGAAATACAATGAGCAGTTCTTC
v_gene: TRBV15; abundance: NA; j_gene: TRBJ1-1; d_gene: NA; CDR3aa: CATSRDRTEAFF; CDR3nt: TGTGCCACCAGCAGAGACCGGACTGAAGCTTTCTTT
v_gene: TRBV15; abundance: NA; j_gene: TRBJ2-1; d_gene: TRBD2; CDR3aa: CATSRDRGVAGGHEQFF; CDR3nt: TGTGCCACCAGCAGAGACCGGGGGGTAGCGGGAGGTCATGAGCAGTTCTTC
v_gene: TRBV25-1; abundance: many; j_gene: TRBJ1-1; d_gene: NA; CDR3aa: CASSEGAGEAFF; CDR3nt: TGTGCCAGCAGTGAAGGGGCCGGGGAAGCTTTCTTT
v_gene: TRBV10-1; abundance: NA; j_gene: TRBJ1-2; d_gene: TRBD1; CDR3aa: CASSEPGQGEDGYTF; CDR3nt: TGCGCCAGCAGTGAGCCTGGACAGGGCGAGGATGGCTACACCTTC
v_gene: TRBV2; abundance: few; j_gene: TRBJ1-3; d_gene: NA; CDR3aa: CASSFASGNTIYF; CDR3nt: TGTGCCAGCTCGTTCGCCAGTGGAAACACCATATATTTT
v_gene: TRBV24-1; abundance: NA; j_gene: TRBJ1-2; d_gene: NA; CDR3aa: CATSDLQGKGYTF; CDR3nt: TGTGCCACCAGTGATCTCCAGGGTAAGGGCTACACCTTC
v_gene: TRBV7-9; abundance: NA; j_gene: TRBJ1-1; d_gene: TRBD1; CDR3aa: CASSFRGGAFF; CDR3nt: TGTGCCAGCAGCTTCAGGGGGGGCGCTTTCTTT
v_gene: TRBV7-6; abundance: NA; j_gene: TRBJ1-6; d_gene: TRBD1; CDR3aa: CASSPGQMNSPLHF; CDR3nt: TGTGCCAGCAGCCCGGGACAGATGAATTCACCCCTCCACTTT
v_gene: TRBV25-1; abundance: NA; j_gene: TRBJ2-7; d_gene: NA; CDR3aa: CASSAEGALVYEQYF; CDR3nt: TGTGCCAGCTCGGCGGAGGGGGCGCTGGTCTACGAGCAGTACTTC
v_gene: TRBV29-1; abundance: NA; j_gene: TRBJ2-3; d_gene: TRBD1; CDR3aa: CSVNRGTPATQYF; CDR3nt: TGCAGCGTTAACAGGGGGACTCCGGCTACGCAGTATTTT
v_gene: TRBV10-3; abundance: NA; j_gene: TRBJ2-7; d_gene: TRBD2; CDR3aa: CAISELGGLADEQYF; CDR3nt: TGTGCCATCAGTGAGTTGGGGGGACTAGCCGACGAGCAGTACTTC
v_gene: TRBV25-1; abundance: once; j_gene: TRBJ2-7; d_gene: TRBD1; CDR3aa: CASSEFTGVNYYEQYF; CDR3nt: TGTGCCAGCAGTGAGTTCACAGGGGTCAATTATTACGAGCAGTACTTC
v_gene: TRBV24-1; abundance: NA; j_gene: TRBJ2-1; d_gene: NA; CDR3aa: CATRGQGRSYNEQFF; CDR3nt: TGTGCCACCAGGGGGCAGGGGAGATCCTACAATGAGCAGTTCTTC
v_gene: TRBV2; abundance: NA; j_gene: TRBJ2-7; d_gene: TRBD2; CDR3aa: CASSYSGGSSYEQYF; CDR3nt: TGTGCCAGCAGTTATAGCGGGGGCAGCTCCTACGAGCAGTACTTC
v_gene: TRBV19; abundance: NA; j_gene: TRBJ2-7; d_gene: NA; CDR3aa: CASSGRAGAKKSSYEQYF; CDR3nt: TGTGCCAGCTCAGGCAGGGCGGGGGCCAAAAAGAGCTCCTACGAGCAGTACTTC
v_gene: TRBV15; abundance: NA; j_gene: TRBJ2-3; d_gene: NA; CDR3aa: CATSQAGGTDTQYF; CDR3nt: TGTGCCACCAGCCAGGCAGGGGGCACAGATACGCAGTATTTT
v_gene: TRBV19; abundance: NA; j_gene: TRBJ1-1; d_gene: NA; CDR3aa: CASSIVPGQNTEAFF; CDR3nt: TGTGCCAGTAGTATAGTCCCAGGGCAGAACACTGAAGCTTTCTTT
v_gene: TRBV20-1; abundance: NA; j_gene: TRBJ2-3; d_gene: TRBD2; CDR3aa: CSANSGIGADTQYF; CDR3nt: TGCAGTGCTAACAGCGGGATAGGCGCAGATACGCAGTATTTT
v_gene: TRBV7-3; abundance: once; j_gene: TRBJ1-6; d_gene: NA; CDR3aa: CASREGDGGSPLHF; CDR3nt: TGTGCCAGCAGGGAGGGGGACGGTGGTTCACCCCTCCACTTT
v_gene: TRBV15; abundance: NA; j_gene: TRBJ2-3; d_gene: NA; CDR3aa: CATSRDLEDTQYF; CDR3nt: TGTGCCACCAGCAGAGACCTCGAAGATACGCAGTATTTT
v_gene: TRBV4-3; abundance: NA; j_gene: TRBJ1-1; d_gene: NA; CDR3aa: CASSQDRAMNTEAFF; CDR3nt: TGCGCCAGCAGCCAAGATCGAGCCATGAACACTGAAGCTTTCTTT
v_gene: TRBV12-3/TRBV12-4; abundance: NA; j_gene: TRBJ2-1; d_gene: TRBD2; CDR3aa: CASSSWTSLNNEQFF; CDR3nt: TGTGCCAGCAGTTCCTGGACTAGCCTAAACAATGAGCAGTTCTTC
v_gene: TRBV29-1; abundance: NA; j_gene: TRBJ2-7; d_gene: NA; CDR3aa: CSGLEDYEQYF; CDR3nt: TGCAGCGGGCTGGAGGATTACGAGCAGTACTTC